This record looks at one TCR beta chain sequence and its context. Its target is not known. This entry comes from a study of STAT5B mutations in CD4+ large granular lymphocyte leukemia. About the study: The CDR3 'QG' motif was associated with a particular HLA allele among healthy donors. Regarding the study as a whole: 8/27 top patient clones versus 2/35 control clones were TRBV06-family. Patient CD4-sorted repertoires stayed more clonal than healthy ones after leukemic-clone removal.

Original processing notes: Lowest detectable productive clonotype frequency was 2.59 x 10-5. TCRdb keeps only in-frame clones here, not all; method: immunoSEQ multiplex PCR. V and J calls plus clone size are reproduced from that table; the DNA served to infer D and trimming. The sample holds more than 20,000 clones, 60% to 80% seen once. The V gene lost 3 bases and the J gene lost 5 bases, with 10 bases spanning the gap. This CDR3 has 13 residues. Per the germline V gene, CDR1 is MNHNS and CDR2 is SASEGT. Sequences were obtained from CD4+ T cells from blood buffy coats. The receptor's source is a human donor in good health. The V and J genes are TRBV6-1 and TRBJ1-2, with D maybe TRBD1 (6 bases). The CDR3 here is CASSDTGSYGYTF. CDR3 in DNA: TGTGCCAGCAGTGATACAGGGAGTTATGGCTACACCTTC.